The sequence of this TCR beta chain was determined in a study of T cell responses to AZD1222 COVID-19 vaccine. The assay was immunoSEQ multiplex PCR, and TCRdb's table has in-frame clones only and misses some. The sample comprises 80,000 or so clones, 75% to 95% of which are singletons, and 4.5% rests with the top ten. This CDR3 comprises 14 residues. Germline loops: CDR1 SGHVS, CDR2 FQNEAQ. Trimming took off 3 bases at V and 5 bases at J, with 14 bases between the two ends. The TCR sequence derives from an adult in good health. V is TRBV7-8 and J is TRBJ2-7, with D possibly being TRBD1 (6 bases). The material was peripheral blood, obtained on day 0 of MenACWY control vaccination. CDR3 amino acids: CASSFTGSVDEQYF. In DNA, the CDR3 is TGTGCCAGCAGCTTCACAGGGTCTGTCGACGAGCAGTACTTC.